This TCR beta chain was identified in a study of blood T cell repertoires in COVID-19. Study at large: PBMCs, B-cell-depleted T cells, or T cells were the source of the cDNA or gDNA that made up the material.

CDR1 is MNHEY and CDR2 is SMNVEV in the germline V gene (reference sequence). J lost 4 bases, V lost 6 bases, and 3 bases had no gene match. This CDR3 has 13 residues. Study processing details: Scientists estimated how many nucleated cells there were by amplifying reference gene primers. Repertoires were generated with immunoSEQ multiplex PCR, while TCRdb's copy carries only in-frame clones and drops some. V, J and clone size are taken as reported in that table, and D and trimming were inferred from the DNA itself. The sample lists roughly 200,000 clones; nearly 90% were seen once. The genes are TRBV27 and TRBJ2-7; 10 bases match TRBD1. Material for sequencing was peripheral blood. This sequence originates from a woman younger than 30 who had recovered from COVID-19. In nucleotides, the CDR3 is TGTGCCAGCAGAGGGACAGGGGAGTACGAGCAGTACTTC. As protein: CASRGTGEYEQYF.